Following are 26 T cell receptor beta chains from one sample sequenced in a study of OX40 agonist ivuxolimab in advanced cancers. This table comes from immunoSEQ multiplex PCR, and its TCRdb copy is limited to in-frame clones, with some not included. The sample includes some 120,000 clones, 85% to 95% seen only once; the top ten take about 0.81%. The sample in question was CD4+ or CD8+ T cells sorted from blood, obtained in a trial of the OX40 agonist ivuxolimab. The receptors were sampled from an adult with an advanced solid tumor such as melanoma, head and neck, liver or kidney cancer.

V gene TRBV6-5 combines with J gene TRBJ1-1, with 10 bases aligning to TRBD1. Germline V gene sequence: CDR1 MNHEY, CDR2 SVGAGI. J was trimmed by 5 bases and V by 6 bases; bases with no gene match: 6. The CDR3 has 14 amino acids. In DNA form, the CDR3 reads TGTGCCAGCAGCCGCCGACAGGGGGCAACTGAAGCTTTCTTT. Its translation is CASSRRQGATEAFF.

This sequence joins TRBV6-5 and TRBJ1-1, with a possible D match to TRBD1 (6 bases). Germline assignment: CDR1 MNHEY and CDR2 SVGAGI. Trimming removed 5 bases at V and 8 bases at J, with 15 bases between. The CDR3 is made up of 13 amino acids. The CDR3 DNA reads TGTGCCAGCAGTCTCCGGGACAACGTCGAAGCTTTCTTT. Encoded protein: CASSLRDNVEAFF.

The V call is TRBV5-1, the J call TRBJ2-5; TRBD1 matches 10 bases. The V segment lost 4 bases and the J segment 5 bases; nucleotides outside the gene matches: 8. Germline V gene sequence: CDR1 SGHRS, CDR2 YFSETQ. The CDR3 spans 15 residues. CDR3 sequence: CASSPRQGAGETQYF. DNA for the CDR3: TGCGCCAGCAGCCCACGACAGGGGGCAGGGGAGACCCAGTACTTC.

The chain combines TRBV7-6 with TRBJ2-5; D is possibly TRBD1 (5 bases). V gave up 5 bases and J gave up 2 bases, with 21 bases separating them. The germline gives CDR1 SGHVS, CDR2 FNYEAQ. CDR3 length: 17 residues. For the CDR3, the DNA is TGTGCCAGCAGCCTAAACAAGGGTAGCCAGGGACAAGAGACCCAGTACTTC. Its protein is CASSLNKGSQGQETQYF.

The chain has TRBV5-1 and TRBJ2-1, with 10 bases matching TRBD1. The CDR3 extends over 16 amino acids. Germline trimming cut 4 bases from V and 0 bases from J; bases unmatched to any gene: 4. Germline CDR1 is SGHRS and CDR2 is YFSETQ. The DNA for the CDR3 is TGCGCCAGCAGCAGGGGACAGGGGAACTCCTACAATGAGCAGTTCTTC. Its translation is CASSRGQGNSYNEQFF.

The rearrangement uses TRBV25-1 and TRBJ2-2; D uncertain. The CDR3 is made up of 15 amino acids. Germline CDR1 and CDR2: MGHDK and SYGVNS. The germline V and J ends were trimmed by 3 bases and 3 bases, with 11 bases remaining between them. The CDR3 reads CASSDTRTYTGELFF. CDR3 coding DNA: TGTGCCAGCAGTGATACCAGGACCTACACCGGGGAGCTGTTTTTT.

This chain uses TRBV28 with TRBJ1-1, with unresolved D. Trimming pared 7 bases from V and 1 base from J, leaving 16 bases between. Germline CDR1 reads MDHEN; CDR2 reads SYDVKM. This CDR3 spans 15 amino acids. The CDR3 DNA reads TGTGCCAGCACCCCCGGGAGGCTTCAGAACACTGAAGCTTTCTTT. It specifies CASTPGRLQNTEAFF.

The gene calls are TRBV27 and TRBJ2-7; TRBD2 matches 12 bases. Germline trimming cut 5 bases from V and 4 bases from J; bases unmatched to any gene: 6. The CDR3 length is 15 residues. In germline, CDR1 is MNHEY, CDR2 SMNVEV (reference sequence). DNA of the CDR3: TGTGCCAGCAGTCCTAGACTAGCGGGAGTGTACGAGCAGTACTTC. It is translated as CASSPRLAGVYEQYF.

The genes are TRBV5-1 and TRBJ1-2; D not certain. Looked up from germline, CDR1 is SGHRS and CDR2 is YFSETQ. The CDR3 covers 14 residues. Trimming pared 0 bases from V and 3 bases from J, leaving 9 bases between. In DNA form, the CDR3 reads TGCGCCAGCAGCTTGGACGGGTCCGACTATGGCTACACCTTC. This gives the protein CASSLDGSDYGYTF.

The J gene is TRBJ2-1, the V gene TRBV19; TRBD2 matches 11 bases. After removal of 0 bases from V and 6 bases from J, the junction contained 7 bases not matched to a gene. Germline V gene sequence: CDR1 LNHDA, CDR2 SQIVND (reference sequence). The CDR3 loop spans 17 amino acids. CDR3 sequence (DNA): TGTGCCAGTAGTATAGATCGTCTAGCGGGGGGTCCCAATGAGCAGTTCTTC. Translation gives CASSIDRLAGGPNEQFF.

The gene calls are TRBV18 and TRBJ2-3, with D unclear. V was cut by 5 bases and J by 2 bases, with 14 bases left in between. The CDR3 has 15 residues. Germline V gene sequence: CDR1 KGHSH, CDR2 LQKENI. DNA of the CDR3: TGTGCCAGCTCATTTCCGACCGCTTACACAGATACGCAGTATTTT. Translated: CASSFPTAYTDTQYF. Supplemented by reference TRBV18 and TRBJ2-3, the full variable domain reads NAGVMQNPRHLVRRRGQEARLRCSPMKGHSHVYWYRQLPEEGLKFMVYLQKENIIDESGMPKERFSAEFPKEGPSILRIQQVVRGDSAAYFCASSFPTAYTDTQYFGPGTRLTVL.

The chain joins TRBV4-3 to TRBJ2-7; TRBD2 matches 7 bases. CDR1 is LGHNA, CDR2 YSLEER, per germline. The CDR3 spans 16 residues. The V segment lost 3 bases and the J segment 7 bases; nucleotides outside the gene matches: 15. The CDR3 DNA reads TGCGCCAGCAGCCAGGCCTTAGAGGGAGGGCCGGAGGAGCAGTACTTC. Protein: CASSQALEGGPEEQYF.

A single count supports this clone. The chain recombines TRBV27 with TRBJ2-7; D unclear. Germline CDR1 is MNHEY and CDR2 is SMNVEV (reference sequence). This CDR3 is 14 amino acids long. Trimming left V 2 bases short and J 2 bases short, with 10 bases between. The DNA for the CDR3 is TGTGCCAGCAGTTTAGAAGGGTCAACCTACGAGCAGTACTTC. Its translation: CASSLEGSTYEQYF.

This chain joins TRBV7-3 and TRBJ1-1; D gene unclear. The CDR3 contains 17 residues. Germline CDR1 and CDR2: SGHTA and FQGTGA. V was cut by 1 base and J by 10 bases, with 25 bases left in between. CDR3 bases: TGTGCCAGCAGCTTAAATTCGATGACCGACCCGCATATGGGAGCTTTCTTT. This sequence encodes CASSLNSMTDPHMGAFF. The complete variable domain, with remaining parts taken from reference TRBV7-3 and TRBJ1-1, reads GAGVSQTPSNKVTEKGKYVELRCDPISGHTALYWYRQSLGQGPEFLIYFQGTGAADDSGLPNDRFFAVRPEGSVSTLKIQRTERGDSAVYLCASSLNSMTDPHMGAFFGQGTRLTVV.

The CDR3 sequence is CASSLKWATNEKLFF. As DNA, the CDR3 is TGTGCCAGCAGCTTGAAATGGGCAACTAATGAAAAACTGTTTTTT. This chain connects TRBV5-6 to TRBJ1-4; no reliable D call. The germline V gene has CDR1 SGHDT and CDR2 YYEEEE. V was trimmed by 1 base and J by 0 bases, leaving 7 bases between them. This CDR3 is built from 15 residues.

The V call is TRBV5-1, the J call TRBJ2-3; 12 bases match TRBD2. This CDR3 is 18 amino acids long. With 4 bases clipped from V and 2 bases from J, the junction kept 11 bases outside the gene matches. Germline CDR1 SGHRS, CDR2 YFSETQ. The CDR3 protein is CASSPNPTSGGLTDTQYF. The CDR3 DNA reads TGCGCCAGCAGCCCCAACCCGACTAGCGGGGGTCTCACAGATACGCAGTATTTT.

In its sample, this clone was seen once. This chain connects TRBV30 to TRBJ1-2, with D hard to call. V lost 8 bases and J lost 1, with 20 bases in between. CDR1 GTSNPN and CDR2 SVGIG come from the germline V gene (reference sequence). CDR3 size: 15 residues. The CDR3: CAGGLKHNLNYGYTF. The CDR3 bases are TGTGCCGGAGGACTAAAACATAATCTTAACTATGGCTACACCTTC.

This clone was detected a few times. The chain joins TRBV5-4 to TRBJ2-1, with 8 bases lining up with TRBD2. The CDR3 consists of 16 residues. V shed 4 bases, J shed 0 bases, and the junction held 6 bases outside the gene matches. Germline V CDR1 and CDR2: SGHNT, YYREEE (reference sequence). The CDR3: CASSPELAASYNEQFF. The DNA of the CDR3 is TGTGCCAGCAGCCCTGAACTAGCGGCCTCCTACAATGAGCAGTTCTTC.

The chain has TRBV7-9 and TRBJ1-2; weak D call: TRBD1 (6 bases). The V gene's germline CDR1 is SEHNR and CDR2 FQNEAQ (reference sequence). The CDR3 contains 14 residues. V dropped 1 base and J dropped 2 bases, with 8 bases sitting between them. Written as DNA, the CDR3 is TGTGCCAGCAGCTTAGGGACAGAAAACTATGGCTACACCTTC. Its translation is CASSLGTENYGYTF.

A note on this clone: The junction shows a germline mismatch at one end, possibly a read error. The chain is built from TRBV5-5 and TRBJ2-3; 7 bases fit TRBD2. Germline V gene sequence: CDR1 SGHKS, CDR2 YYEKEE (reference sequence). The CDR3 runs to 15 residues. CDR3 in amino acids: CASSLVGGTTDTQYF. In DNA, the CDR3 is TGTGCCAGCAGTTTGGTCGGGGGGACCACAGATACGCAGTATTTT.

This clone was detected only a few times. The rearrangement uses TRBV18 and TRBJ2-5, with TRBD1 matching over 8 bases. V lost 3 bases, J lost 5 bases, and 2 bases stayed unmatched. Germline V CDR1 and CDR2: KGHSH, LQKENI. The CDR3 is made up of 13 amino acids. As DNA, the CDR3 is TGTGCCAGCTCACCCGGGGACAGGGAGACCCAGTACTTC. Translated, it gives CASSPGDRETQYF.

The chain links TRBV19 to TRBJ1-3; 7 bases agree with TRBD1. V lost 5 bases to trimming and J lost 2 bases; unmatched junction nucleotides: 15. Per germline, CDR1 LNHDA and CDR2 SQIVND (reference sequence). The CDR3 contains 18 residues. The CDR3 DNA is TGTGCCAGTAGTCAGTCCGGTATCGGGACAGCACCTGGAAACACCATATATTTT. The encoded protein is CASSQSGIGTAPGNTIYF.

The chain employs TRBV28 and TRBJ1-6; D not resolved. Germline assignment: CDR1 MDHEN and CDR2 SYDVKM. This CDR3 region has 16 residues. V was trimmed by 9 bases and J by 0 bases, leaving 15 bases between them. As DNA, the CDR3 is TGTGCCAGACTCTCGGGAGGTAGCTCCTATAATTCACCCCTCCACTTT. Amino acid sequence: CARLSGGSSYNSPLHF.

The CDR3 is CAVRNLGTSGTYEQYF. The CDR3 DNA sequence: TGTGCCGTAAGGAACTTGGGGACTAGCGGGACCTACGAGCAGTACTTC. This chain links TRBV28 with TRBJ2-7; 13 positions match TRBD2. Germline CDR1 reads MDHEN; CDR2 reads SYDVKM. V was clipped by 11 bases and J by 2 bases; unmatched bases: 12. CDR3 length equals 16 residues.

The genes are TRBV6-4 and TRBJ2-2; the match to TRBD2 covers 7 bases. The ends lost 7 bases at V and 1 base at J; junction bases unmatched: 12. This CDR3 is built from 17 residues. The germline gives CDR1 MRHNA, CDR2 SNTAGT. In nucleotides, the CDR3 is TGTGCCAGCAAGGGGACTAAGAAGAACGGGAACACCGGGGAGCTGTTTTTT. Residues: CASKGTKKNGNTGELFF.

CDR3 DNA: TGCGCCAGCAGCCAAGAGGGGAGATTCTCCTACGAGCAGTACTTC. The encoded protein is CASSQEGRFSYEQYF. This sequence joins TRBV4-1 and TRBJ2-7; maybe TRBD2 (5 bases). Trimming took off 0 bases at V and 0 bases at J, with 9 bases between the two ends. The CDR3 spans 15 residues. Germline assignment: CDR1 MGHRA and CDR2 YSYEKL.